This entry concerns a single T cell receptor (beta chain). The entry originates in a study of blood T cell repertoires in COVID-19. Study summary: PBMCs, B-cell-depleted T cells, or T cells provided the cDNA or gDNA that made up the material.

Profiling relied on immunoSEQ multiplex PCR, and the TCRdb table lists in-frame clones only, not all of them. The sample gives 150,000 to 200,000 clones, over 85% of which show up once; roughly 4.5% is in the top ten. The ends were cut back, 2 bases at V and 3 bases at J, with 12 bases in the middle. The CDR3 contains 15 residues. Germline V gene data show CDR1 as SGHRS and CDR2 as YFSETQ. The V gene is TRBV5-1, the J gene TRBJ2-1, with D possibly being TRBD1 (6 bases). This TCR was recovered from a woman aged 45-65 years with acute or convalescent COVID-19. The sample consisted of peripheral blood. CDR3 protein: CASSLGGQIYNEQFF. CDR3 DNA: TGCGCCAGCAGCTTAGGCGGACAGATCTACAATGAGCAGTTCTTC.